This record covers a single TCR beta chain. Its antigen is undetermined. This record belongs to a study of cytomegalovirus exposure and HLA in healthy donors. Broader study findings: Serostatus for CMV was the only available immune exposure information.

Primers for the PCR totalled 60 Vbeta and 13 Jbeta. Clones were sequenced by immunoSEQ multiplex PCR, and TCRdb holds only the in-frame ones, with some missing. The sample includes around 100,000 clones, nearly 80% of them seen just once. Donors in the study were healthy people who gave bone marrow. Germline V lookup: CDR1 MNHNS, CDR2 SASEGT. The CDR3 runs 14 residues. Losses at the gene ends were 2 bases for V and 8 bases for J; bases not matched to a gene: 8. The specimen was PBMCs. The rearrangement uses TRBV6-1 and TRBJ1-2, with 7 bases matching TRBD1. The TCR originated in a middle-aged woman in good health and CMV-seropositive. This CDR3 is CASSESWQGGGYTF. The CDR3 DNA sequence: TGTGCCAGCAGTGAAAGTTGGCAGGGGGGAGGCTACACCTTC.